What follows describes a single TCR beta chain. This specimen belongs to a study of CD8 T cells in Susac syndrome. Random hexamers were used to reverse transcribe an amount of about 0.45 to 1 ug RNA. TCRdb recomputed calls from the immunoSEQ multiplex PCR reads with MiXCR, one row per CDR3 protein. The sample holds 200,000 or so distinct CDR3 sequences, 90% to 95% seen once. The germline V gene encodes CDR1 SQVTM and CDR2 ANQGSEA. Trimming cost V 4 bases and J 4 bases; bases outside gene matches: 13. The CDR3 runs 16 residues. Sequenced input: CD4+ T cells from PBMCs. The clonotype originates from a human donor with multiple sclerosis. The V gene is TRBV29-1, the J gene TRBJ2-1; 7 nucleotides agree with TRBD2. The CDR3 protein is CSVVIPSAGVYNEQFF. CDR3 sequence (DNA): TGCAGCGTTGTAATCCCCTCGGCGGGAGTTTACAATGAGCAGTTCTTC.